The 8 T cell receptor beta chains listed next were all sequenced from one sample in a study of T-cell memory formation after mild COVID-19. TCRdb recomputed calls from the 5' RACE reads with MiXCR, one row per CDR3 protein. The data contain some 600,000 distinct CDR3 sequences, roughly a sixth of them singletons. The sample was PBMCs or a T cell subset sorted from them (not recorded which). These receptors originate from an adult woman who had mild COVID-19 (a few samples of this study predate the infection). Cell type and time point are not known.

The V and J genes are TRBV7-8 and TRBJ1-6; possibly TRBD1 for D (6 bases). The germline CDR1 and CDR2 sequences are SGHVS and FQNEAQ. Trimming removed 5 bases at V and 7 bases at J, with 15 bases between. CDR3 length equals 15 residues. The CDR3 region has the DNA TGTGCCAGCAGCACTAACAGGGTACCGAATTCACCCCTCCACTTT. Translated: CASSTNRVPNSPLHF.

In this sample, this clonotype turned up a few times. The chain couples TRBV4-1 to TRBJ2-7, with D unclear. Germline CDR1 reads MGHRA; CDR2 reads YSYEKL. Trimming pared 5 bases from V and 6 bases from J, leaving 20 bases between. The CDR3 loop spans 15 amino acids. The CDR3 sequence: CASSSNPGEVGEQYF. CDR3 nucleotide sequence: TGCGCCAGCAGCTCCAACCCGGGTGAGGTTGGCGAGCAGTACTTC.

This sequence joins TRBV29-1 and TRBJ2-1; no reliable D call. Germline CDR1 SQVTM, CDR2 ANQGSEA. V shed 4 bases and J shed 0 bases, with 16 bases lying between them. The CDR3 contains 16 residues. The CDR3 nucleotides are TGCAGCGTTGTAGGTGGGCAGAATTTCTCCTACAATGAGCAGTTCTTC. This sequence encodes CSVVGGQNFSYNEQFF.

This clonotype occurred a few times. As DNA, the CDR3 is TGTGCCAGCAGATCACAGGGTATTGCCTACGAGCAGTACTTC. As protein: CASRSQGIAYEQYF. The chain carries TRBV6-5 and TRBJ2-7, with a tentative D call TRBD1 (6 bases). The germline gives CDR1 MNHEY, CDR2 SVGAGI. This CDR3 region has 14 residues. The ends were cut back, 6 bases at V and 2 bases at J, with 14 bases in the middle.

This clonotype appeared a few times. The chain couples TRBV4-3 to TRBJ1-1; possibly TRBD1 for D (5 bases). The length of the CDR3 is 15 residues. V dropped 1 base and J dropped 1 base, with 10 bases sitting between them. Germline-derived CDR1 and CDR2 are LGHNA and YSLEER. The CDR3: CASSQGGGTNTEAFF. The CDR3 nucleotides are TGCGCCAGCAGCCAAGGCGGGGGGACGAACACTGAAGCTTTCTTT.

V gene TRBV28 combines with J gene TRBJ2-2, with TRBD2 matching 12 bases. This CDR3 is built from 17 residues. Germline assignment: CDR1 MDHEN and CDR2 SYDVKM. V dropped 4 bases and J dropped 5; count of bases not matched to a gene: 8. The CDR3 is CASSWGRLAGGTGELFF. DNA of the CDR3: TGTGCCAGCAGTTGGGGGCGCCTAGCGGGAGGGACCGGGGAGCTGTTTTTT.

V usage is TRBV3-1 and J usage is TRBJ2-5; 8 bases agree with TRBD2. The ends lost 0 bases at V and 6 bases at J; junction bases unmatched: 3. From germline, CDR1 is LGHDT and CDR2 YNNKEL (reference sequence). The CDR3 is 14 residues long. The CDR3 DNA sequence: TGTGCCAGCAGCCAAGAATCGGGGGGGAAGACCCAGTACTTC. Encoded protein: CASSQESGGKTQYF.

This clonotype showed up many times. The chain carries TRBV29-1 and TRBJ1-2; weak D call: TRBD1 (6 bases). From germline, CDR1 is SQVTM and CDR2 ANQGSEA. The CDR3 has 12 amino acids. Trimming pared 7 bases from V and 6 bases from J, leaving 15 bases between. The CDR3 spells CSETDRLDGYTF. In DNA, the CDR3 is TGCAGCGAAACCGACAGGTTGGATGGCTACACCTTC.